Shown below are 9 T cell receptor beta chains from a single sample sequenced in a study of cytomegalovirus exposure and HLA in healthy donors. PCR primers comprised 60 Vbeta and 13 Jbeta primers. Some clones are missing from TCRdb's copy, which holds only in-frame ones; the method was immunoSEQ multiplex PCR. The repertoire holds about 200,000 clones, with about 88% as singletons. The sample was PBMCs. These receptors were collected from a young woman in good health and CMV-seronegative.

This clone appeared a few times. This chain joins TRBV27 and TRBJ1-5; D gene ambiguous. CDR3 size: 13 residues. Trimming took off 4 bases at V and 6 bases at J, with 10 bases between the two ends. Germline CDR1 is MNHEY and CDR2 is SMNVEV (reference sequence). The DNA for the CDR3 is TGTGCCAGCAGTTATTCGACGGGTCAGCCCCAGCATTTT. Its protein product is CASSYSTGQPQHF.

This chain uses TRBV18 with TRBJ2-5, with D unclear. Germline V gene sequence: CDR1 KGHSH, CDR2 LQKENI. The V gene lost 0 bases and the J gene lost 1 base, with 9 bases spanning the gap. The CDR3 has 15 residues. CDR3 coding DNA: TGTGCCAGCTCACCACCGGGCGTGCGCCAAGAGACCCAGTACTTC. Protein product: CASSPPGVRQETQYF.

The chain uses TRBV28 and TRBJ2-7; tentatively, D is TRBD2 (6 bases). With 7 bases removed from V and 2 bases from J, the gap between germline ends came to 18 bases. Germline V CDR1 and CDR2: MDHEN, SYDVKM. The CDR3 consists of 15 residues. The CDR3 sequence: CASISLGGSPYEQYF. The CDR3 DNA reads TGTGCCAGCATCTCCCTCGGGGGTTCTCCCTACGAGCAGTACTTC.

The rearrangement joins TRBV7-9 to TRBJ2-7; weak D call: TRBD1 (6 bases). Germline values: CDR1 SEHNR, CDR2 FQNEAQ (reference sequence). The ends were cut back, 1 base at V and 6 bases at J, with 10 bases in the middle. The CDR3 consists of 13 residues. For the CDR3, the DNA is TGTGCCAGCAGCTTAGTAGCAGGGGTCGAGCAGTACTTC. This codes for CASSLVAGVEQYF.

The chain links TRBV19 to TRBJ2-2; D is unclear. Trimming stripped 5 bases from V and 1 base from J, with 5 bases between. The CDR3 sequence is 13 residues long. Germline V gene data show CDR1 as LNHDA and CDR2 as SQIVND (reference sequence). This CDR3 reads CASSLLNTGELFF. As DNA, the CDR3 is TGTGCCAGTAGTCTACTGAACACCGGGGAGCTGTTTTTT.

The chain uses TRBV29-1 and TRBJ2-7, with TRBD1 as a possible D gene (6 bases). Deletions cut 4 bases from V and 4 bases from J, with 8 bases between. CDR1 and CDR2 from the germline V gene are SQVTM and ANQGSEA. The CDR3 is 11 residues long. The chain's CDR3 is CSVGDTYEQYF. CDR3 bases: TGCAGCGTTGGGGACACTTACGAGCAGTACTTC.

The genes are TRBV2 and TRBJ2-7; D not resolved. This CDR3 contains 12 residues. V was trimmed by 5 bases and J by 2 bases, leaving 7 bases between them. The V gene's germline CDR1 is SNHLY and CDR2 FYNNEI. As DNA, the CDR3 is TGTGCCAGCAGTCCCGTTACCTACGAGCAGTACTTC. Translating it yields CASSPVTYEQYF.

The chain has TRBV6-6 and TRBJ2-3; 12 bases map to TRBD2. CDR1 is MNHNY and CDR2 is SVGAGI in the germline V gene (reference sequence). The CDR3 extends over 15 amino acids. J lost 4 bases, V lost 6 bases, and 5 bases had no gene match. The DNA of the CDR3 is TGTGCCAGCAGCCCTAGCGGGAGGGCTCCAGATACGCAGTATTTT. The encoded protein is CASSPSGRAPDTQYF.

This chain joins TRBV6-1 and TRBJ2-1; D not certain. CDR3 length: 13 residues. V was clipped by 0 bases and J by 6 bases, with 6 bases between them. Germline loops: CDR1 MNHNS, CDR2 SASEGT. In DNA, the CDR3 is TGTGCCAGCAGTGAAGCTTTAATCAATGAGCAGTTCTTC. This translates into CASSEALINEQFF.